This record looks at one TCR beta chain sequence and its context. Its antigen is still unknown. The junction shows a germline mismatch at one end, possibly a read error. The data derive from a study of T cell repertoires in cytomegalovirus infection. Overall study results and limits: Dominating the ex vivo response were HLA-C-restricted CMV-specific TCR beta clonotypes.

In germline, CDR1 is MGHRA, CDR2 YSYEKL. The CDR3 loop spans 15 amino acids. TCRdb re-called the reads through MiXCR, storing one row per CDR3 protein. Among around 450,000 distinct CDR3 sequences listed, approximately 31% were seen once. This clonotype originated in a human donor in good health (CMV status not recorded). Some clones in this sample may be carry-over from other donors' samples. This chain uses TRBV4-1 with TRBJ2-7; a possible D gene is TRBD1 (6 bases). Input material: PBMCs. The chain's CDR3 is CDSSQIQGPSYEQYF. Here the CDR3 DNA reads TGCGACAGCAGCCAGATACAGGGCCCCTCCTACGAGCAGTACTTC.